This T cell receptor (beta chain) stems from a study of blood T cell repertoires in COVID-19. The overall study: From the United States, Italy and Spain came samples of acute and convalescent COVID-19. Sources were T cells, B-cell-depleted T cells, or PBMCs; the material itself was cDNA or gDNA.

Trimming left V 7 bases short and J 2 bases short, with 11 bases between. The CDR3 extends over 13 amino acids. Germline CDR1 SNHLY, CDR2 FYNNEI. This clone has more than one count but fewer than ten. Source study methods: It was from reference gene primer amplification that nucleated cell counts were estimated. Profiling relied on immunoSEQ multiplex PCR, and the TCRdb table lists in-frame clones only, not all of them. The V and J calls and clone size come from that table; D and trimming were worked out from the DNA. This sample has some 150,000 clones, with approximately 82% found just once. Sequenced material: peripheral blood. This sequence joins TRBV2 and TRBJ1-2; D not certain. This receptor was identified in a woman aged 50 to 60 with acute or convalescent COVID-19. The CDR3 nucleotides are TGTGCCAGCACCTATACAGAGAACTATGGCTACACCTTC. Its protein product is CASTYTENYGYTF.